This T cell receptor (beta chain) was documented in a study of CD8+ T cells in alopecia areata. Whole-study results and caveats: In scalp samples, resident alphabeta T cells of normal skin are also sequenced.

It was cDNA, reverse transcribed from extracted RNA, that served as the sequencing template. TCRdb's copy holds only in-frame clones and misses some; the assay was immunoSEQ multiplex PCR. The repertoire holds about 180,000 clones, with about 63% as singletons. V lost 3 bases and J lost 16; bases outside the gene matches: 13. The germline gives CDR1 MNHEY, CDR2 SMNVEV (reference sequence). The CDR3 is made up of 15 amino acids. In regard to this clone: The antigen is not known.

The gene calls are TRBV27 and TRBJ2-1, with TRBD2 identical over 12 bases. This clonotype was sampled from a human donor with alopecia areata. The sequencing used CD4+ T cells sorted from blood, collected at week 0. CDR3 protein: CASSFSRLAGAPSFF. Written as DNA, the CDR3 is TGTGCCAGCAGTTTTTCCCGACTAGCGGGGGCACCCAGTTTCTTC.